Sequencing of this T cell receptor beta chain was carried out in a study of blood T cells in healthy people across ages. V shed 4 bases and J shed 2 bases, with 6 bases lying between them. CDR3 size: 12 residues. Germline CDR1 reads LGHDT; CDR2 reads YNNKEL (reference sequence). A second PCR of 7 to 11 cycles used a sample-barcoded 5' primer and a J-beta primer mix. TCRdb reprocessed the 5' RACE reads with MiXCR, giving one entry per CDR3 protein. The sample yields roughly 800,000 distinct CDR3 sequences, 58% seen once. The source material was blood. The TCR originated in a man aged 25 to 45 in good health. This sequence joins TRBV3-1 and TRBJ2-7; D remains unclear. The CDR3 sequence is CASSRWTYEQYF. The CDR3 DNA is TGTGCCAGCAGCCGTTGGACCTACGAGCAGTACTTC.